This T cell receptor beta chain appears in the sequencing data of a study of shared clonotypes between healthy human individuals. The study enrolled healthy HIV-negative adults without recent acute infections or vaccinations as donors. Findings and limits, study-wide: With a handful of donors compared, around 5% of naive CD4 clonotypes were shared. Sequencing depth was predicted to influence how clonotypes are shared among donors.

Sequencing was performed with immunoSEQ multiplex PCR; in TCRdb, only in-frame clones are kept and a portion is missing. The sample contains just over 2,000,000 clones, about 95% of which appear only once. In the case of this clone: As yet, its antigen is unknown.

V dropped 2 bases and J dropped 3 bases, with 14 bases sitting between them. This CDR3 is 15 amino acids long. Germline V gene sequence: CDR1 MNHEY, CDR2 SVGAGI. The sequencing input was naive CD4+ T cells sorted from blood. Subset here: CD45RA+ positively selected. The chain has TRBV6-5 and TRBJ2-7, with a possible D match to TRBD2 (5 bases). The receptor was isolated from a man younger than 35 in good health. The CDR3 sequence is CASSYTDRGIYEQYF. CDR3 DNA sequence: TGTGCCAGCAGTTACACGGATCGAGGGATCTACGAGCAGTACTTC.